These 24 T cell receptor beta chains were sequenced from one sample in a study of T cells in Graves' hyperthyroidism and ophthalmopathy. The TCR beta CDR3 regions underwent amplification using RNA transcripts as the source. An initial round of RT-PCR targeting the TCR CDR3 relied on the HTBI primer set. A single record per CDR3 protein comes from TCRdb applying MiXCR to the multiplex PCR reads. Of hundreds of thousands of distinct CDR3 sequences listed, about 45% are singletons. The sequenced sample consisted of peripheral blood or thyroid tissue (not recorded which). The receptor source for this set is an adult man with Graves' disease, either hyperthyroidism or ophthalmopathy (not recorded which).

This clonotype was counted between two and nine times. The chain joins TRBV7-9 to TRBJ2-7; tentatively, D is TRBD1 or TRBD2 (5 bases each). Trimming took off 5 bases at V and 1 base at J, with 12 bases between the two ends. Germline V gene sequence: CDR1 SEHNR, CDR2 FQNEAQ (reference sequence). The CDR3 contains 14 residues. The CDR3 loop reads CASSTQGVSYEQYF. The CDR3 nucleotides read TGTGCCAGCAGCACCCAGGGAGTATCCTACGAGCAGTACTTC.

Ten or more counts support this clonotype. CDR3 amino acids: CASSERRENTEAFF. The CDR3, as DNA: TGTGCCAGCAGTGAGAGGAGGGAGAACACTGAAGCTTTCTTT. The chain links TRBV6-1 to TRBJ1-1; D gene uncertain. Between the trimmed V and J ends, which lost 3 bases and 1 base, there was a span of 9 bases. This CDR3 has 14 residues. Germline CDR1 and CDR2: MNHNS and SASEGT.

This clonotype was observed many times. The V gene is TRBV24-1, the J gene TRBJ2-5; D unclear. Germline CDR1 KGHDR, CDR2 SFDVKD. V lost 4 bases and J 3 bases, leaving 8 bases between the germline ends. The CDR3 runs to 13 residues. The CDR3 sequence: CATSEPQKETQYF. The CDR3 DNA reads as TGTGCCACCAGTGAACCACAGAAAGAGACCCAGTACTTC.

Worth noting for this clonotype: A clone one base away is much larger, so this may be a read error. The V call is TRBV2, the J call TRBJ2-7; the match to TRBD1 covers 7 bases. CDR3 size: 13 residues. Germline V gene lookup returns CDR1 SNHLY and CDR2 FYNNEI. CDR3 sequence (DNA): TGTGCCAGCAGAGAAGGGACAGCCTACGAGCAGTACTTC. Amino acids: CASREGTAYEQYF.

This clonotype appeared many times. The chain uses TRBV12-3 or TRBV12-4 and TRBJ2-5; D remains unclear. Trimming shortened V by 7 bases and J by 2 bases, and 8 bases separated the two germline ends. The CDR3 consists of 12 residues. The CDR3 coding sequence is TGTGCCAGCACCGCGGAGCAAGAGACCCAGTACTTC. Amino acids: CASTAEQETQYF.

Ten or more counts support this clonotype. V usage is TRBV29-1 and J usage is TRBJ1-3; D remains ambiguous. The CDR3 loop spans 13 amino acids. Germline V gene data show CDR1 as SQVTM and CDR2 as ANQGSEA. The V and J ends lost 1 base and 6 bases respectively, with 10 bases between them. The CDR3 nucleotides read TGCAGCGTTGAAGGGACCTCTTCAAACACCATATATTTT. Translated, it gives CSVEGTSSNTIYF.

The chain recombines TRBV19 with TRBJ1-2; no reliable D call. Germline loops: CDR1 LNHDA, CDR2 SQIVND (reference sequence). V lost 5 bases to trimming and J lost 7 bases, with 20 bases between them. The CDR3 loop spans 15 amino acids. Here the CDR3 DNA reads TGTGCCAGTAGTCCCGTCTCAGTCCGGGCGGGTGGCTACACCTTC. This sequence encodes CASSPVSVRAGGYTF.

CDR3 sequence reads: CASSQEQGARGYTF. Written as DNA, the CDR3 is TGTGCCAGCAGCCAAGAACAGGGGGCGCGTGGCTACACCTTC. The gene calls are TRBV7-2 and TRBJ1-2, with TRBD1 matching 9 bases. The germline V gene encodes CDR1 SGHTA and CDR2 FQGNSA. V gave up 5 bases and J gave up 7 bases; unmatched junction bases: 8. The CDR3 is made up of 14 amino acids.

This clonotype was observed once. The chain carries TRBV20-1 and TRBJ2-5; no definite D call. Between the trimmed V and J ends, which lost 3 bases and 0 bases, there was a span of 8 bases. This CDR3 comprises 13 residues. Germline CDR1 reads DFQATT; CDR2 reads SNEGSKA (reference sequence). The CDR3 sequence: CSARDDYQETQYF. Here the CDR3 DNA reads TGCAGTGCTAGGGACGACTACCAAGAGACCCAGTACTTC.

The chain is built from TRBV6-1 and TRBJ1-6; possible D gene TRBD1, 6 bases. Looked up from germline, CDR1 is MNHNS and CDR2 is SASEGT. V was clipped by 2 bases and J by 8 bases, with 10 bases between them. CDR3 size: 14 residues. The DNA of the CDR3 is TGTGCCAGCAGTGAAATTTCAGGGGATTCACCCCTCCACTTT. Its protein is CASSEISGDSPLHF.

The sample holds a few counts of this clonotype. The CDR3 reads CASGLVRGTQYF. In DNA, the CDR3 is TGTGCTAGTGGTTTGGTCCGGGGGACCCAGTACTTC. The V gene is TRBV12-5, the J gene TRBJ2-5, with a weak D call TRBD2 (5 bases). V was shortened by 0 bases and J by 7 bases, with 6 bases between the two germline ends. CDR3 length: 12 residues. In germline, CDR1 is LGHNT, CDR2 FRNRAP. The whole variable domain, remainder taken from reference TRBV12-5 and TRBJ2-5, is DARVTQTPRHKVTEMGQEVTMRCQPILGHNTVFWYRQTMMQGLELLAYFRNRAPLDDSGMPKDRFSAEMPDATLATLKIQPSEPRDSAVYFCASGLVRGTQYFGPGTRLLVL.

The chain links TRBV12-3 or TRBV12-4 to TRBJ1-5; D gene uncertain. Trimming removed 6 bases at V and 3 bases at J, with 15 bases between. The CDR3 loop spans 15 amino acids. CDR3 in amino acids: CASRPDGPYNQPQHF. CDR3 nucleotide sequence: TGTGCCAGCAGACCTGACGGGCCTTACAATCAGCCCCAGCATTTT.

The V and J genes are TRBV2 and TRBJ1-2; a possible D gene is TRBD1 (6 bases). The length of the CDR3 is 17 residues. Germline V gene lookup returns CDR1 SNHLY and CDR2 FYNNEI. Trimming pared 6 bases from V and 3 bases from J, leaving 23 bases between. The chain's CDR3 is CASSLPLDSQYHYGYTF. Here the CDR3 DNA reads TGTGCCAGCAGCTTACCGTTGGACAGTCAATATCACTATGGCTACACCTTC.

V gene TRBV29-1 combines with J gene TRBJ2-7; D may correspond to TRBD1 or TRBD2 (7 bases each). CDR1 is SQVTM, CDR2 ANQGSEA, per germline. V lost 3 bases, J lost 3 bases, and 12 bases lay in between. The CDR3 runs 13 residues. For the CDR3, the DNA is TGCAGCGTTGATGCGGGGGACAGCTACGAGCAGTACTTC. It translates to CSVDAGDSYEQYF.

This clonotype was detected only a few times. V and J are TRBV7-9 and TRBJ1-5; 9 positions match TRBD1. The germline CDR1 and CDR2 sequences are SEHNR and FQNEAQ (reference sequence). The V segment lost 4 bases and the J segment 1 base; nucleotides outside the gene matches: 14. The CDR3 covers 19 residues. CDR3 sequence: CASSSVTPGQGWSNQPQHF. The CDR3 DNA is TGTGCCAGCAGCTCAGTGACCCCGGGACAGGGTTGGAGCAATCAGCCCCAGCATTTT.

CDR3 loop: CASSTPYRGRGTEAFF. The CDR3 DNA follows: TGTGCCAGCAGTACTCCTTACAGGGGACGGGGCACTGAAGCTTTCTTT. The V and J genes are TRBV28 and TRBJ1-1, with 7 bases lining up with TRBD1. Trimming took 5 bases from V and 4 from J; bases not matched to a gene: 13. This CDR3 region has 16 residues. From germline, CDR1 is MDHEN and CDR2 SYDVKM.

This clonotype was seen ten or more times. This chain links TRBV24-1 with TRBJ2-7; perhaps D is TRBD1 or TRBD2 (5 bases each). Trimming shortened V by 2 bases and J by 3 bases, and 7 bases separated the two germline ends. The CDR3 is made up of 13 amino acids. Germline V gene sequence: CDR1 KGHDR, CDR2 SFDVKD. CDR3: CATSDSRGYEQYF. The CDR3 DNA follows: TGTGCCACCAGTGATTCGAGGGGCTACGAGCAGTACTTC.

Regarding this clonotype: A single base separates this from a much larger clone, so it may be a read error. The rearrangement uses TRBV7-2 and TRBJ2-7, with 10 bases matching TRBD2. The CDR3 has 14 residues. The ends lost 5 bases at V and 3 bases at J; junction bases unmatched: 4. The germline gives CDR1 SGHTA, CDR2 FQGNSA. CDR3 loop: CASSAGTSVYEQYF. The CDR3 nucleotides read TGTGCCAGCAGCGCCGGGACTAGCGTCTACGAGCAGTACTTC.

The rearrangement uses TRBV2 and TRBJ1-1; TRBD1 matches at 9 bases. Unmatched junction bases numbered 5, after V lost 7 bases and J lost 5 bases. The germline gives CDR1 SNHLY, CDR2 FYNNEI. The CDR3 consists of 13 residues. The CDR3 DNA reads TGTGCCAGCAAAGGACAGGGGATAACTGAAGCTTTCTTT. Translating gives CASKGQGITEAFF.

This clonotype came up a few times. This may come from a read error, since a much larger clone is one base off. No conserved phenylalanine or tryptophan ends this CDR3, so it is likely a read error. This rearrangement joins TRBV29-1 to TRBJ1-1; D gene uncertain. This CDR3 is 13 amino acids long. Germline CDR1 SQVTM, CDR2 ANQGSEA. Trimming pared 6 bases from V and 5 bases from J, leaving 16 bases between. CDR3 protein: CSVAEPLTTEAFL. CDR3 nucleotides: TGCAGCGTCGCCGAACCACTAACTACTGAAGCTTTCCTT.

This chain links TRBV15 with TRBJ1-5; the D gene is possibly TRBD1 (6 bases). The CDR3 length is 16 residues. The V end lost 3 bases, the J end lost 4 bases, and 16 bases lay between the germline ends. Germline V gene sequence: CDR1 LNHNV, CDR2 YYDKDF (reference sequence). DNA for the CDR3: TGTGCCACCAGCAGTCGCACGGTAAGGGGGAATCAGCCCCAGCATTTT. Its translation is CATSSRTVRGNQPQHF.

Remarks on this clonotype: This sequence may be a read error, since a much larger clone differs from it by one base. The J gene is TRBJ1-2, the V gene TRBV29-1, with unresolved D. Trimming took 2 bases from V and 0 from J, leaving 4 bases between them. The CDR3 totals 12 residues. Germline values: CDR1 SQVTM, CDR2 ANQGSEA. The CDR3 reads CSVEQSNYGYTF. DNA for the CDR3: TGCAGCGTTGAACAGTCTAACTATGGCTACACCTTC.

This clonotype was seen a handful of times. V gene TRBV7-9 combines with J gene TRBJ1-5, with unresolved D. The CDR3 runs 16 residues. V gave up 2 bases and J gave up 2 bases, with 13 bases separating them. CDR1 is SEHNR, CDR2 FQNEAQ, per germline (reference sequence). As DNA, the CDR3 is TGTGCCAGCAGCTTAACTCGGCAGATAGGCAATCAGCCCCAGCATTTT. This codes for CASSLTRQIGNQPQHF.

CDR3 in amino acids: CASSSALGDYGYTF. DNA of the CDR3: TGTGCCAGCAGCTCCGCGTTAGGGGACTATGGCTACACCTTC. V is TRBV7-2 and J is TRBJ1-2, with D perhaps matching TRBD1 (5 bases). CDR1 is SGHTA and CDR2 is FQGNSA in the germline V gene. The CDR3 totals 14 residues. V was clipped by 4 bases and J by 3 bases, with 12 bases between them.